These 4 T cell receptor beta chains originate from one sample sequenced in a study of cytomegalovirus exposure and HLA in healthy donors. Researchers ran the PCR with 60 Vbeta and 13 Jbeta primers. Using immunoSEQ multiplex PCR, the repertoire was profiled, and TCRdb retains in-frame clones only, with some absent. The sample holds roughly 200,000 clones, 65% to 90% seen once. The sample comprised PBMCs. Every receptor here comes from a woman aged 50 to 60 in good health and CMV-seronegative.

J is TRBJ1-2 and V is TRBV2; maybe TRBD1 (5 bases). Looked up from germline, CDR1 is SNHLY and CDR2 is FYNNEI. Trimming pared 8 bases from V and 4 bases from J, leaving 17 bases between. The CDR3 totals 14 residues. CDR3: CASRIGGGIYGYTF. The DNA of the CDR3 is TGTGCCAGCCGAATCGGGGGGGGAATCTATGGCTACACCTTC.

In nucleotides, the CDR3 is TGCGCCAGCAGCCAAAATGCGGCGGGACAGGGCTCTGAAGCTTTCTTT. This codes for CASSQNAAGQGSEAFF. V usage is TRBV5-1 and J usage is TRBJ1-1, with 9 bases identical to TRBD1. Germline CDR1 is SGHRS and CDR2 is YFSETQ. With 4 bases clipped from V and 6 bases from J, the junction kept 13 bases outside the gene matches. This CDR3 region has 16 residues.

Judged by abundance, this clone is medium-sized (0.01 to 0.1%). The chain employs TRBV29-1 and TRBJ1-1; a possible D gene is TRBD1 (6 bases). The germline V and J ends were trimmed by 4 bases and 5 bases, with 14 bases remaining between them. Per the germline V gene, CDR1 is SQVTM and CDR2 is ANQGSEA. The CDR3 length is 13 residues. The CDR3 is CSVVAGDGTEAFF. Written as DNA, the CDR3 is TGCAGCGTTGTGGCAGGGGATGGAACTGAAGCTTTCTTT.

This chain links TRBV2 with TRBJ2-7; possible D gene TRBD1, 5 bases. Germline V gene sequence: CDR1 SNHLY, CDR2 FYNNEI. The V and J ends lost 6 bases and 6 bases respectively, with 12 bases between them. CDR3 size: 12 residues. DNA for the CDR3: TGTGCCAGCAGCAACTGGGGCAGCGAGCAGTACTTC. Encoded protein: CASSNWGSEQYF.